This T cell receptor (beta chain) is drawn from a study of T-cell reconstitution after alpha-beta-depleted transplantation in children. A library of TCRbeta sequences, prepared with unique molecular identifiers, was generated. MiXCR was run by TCRdb on the PCR reads, yielding one entry per CDR3 protein. The sample has 300,000 to 400,000 distinct CDR3 sequences, 10% to 15% seen once; the top ten hold over 3.5%. The CDR3 is made up of 13 amino acids. The V gene's germline CDR1 is SNHLY and CDR2 FYNNEI. Trimming at V came to 3 bases and at J to 2 bases, leaving 0 bases not matched to a gene. The J gene is TRBJ2-7, the V gene TRBV2; TRBD2 agrees at 8 bases. This TCR was sampled from a human donor who donated a stem cell graft to a child with Fanconi anemia. The sequencing used PBMCs, collected from the stem cell graft. The DNA of the CDR3 is TGTGCCAGCAGTGATAGCGGGGCCTACGAGCAGTACGTC. It yields the protein CASSDSGAYEQYV.